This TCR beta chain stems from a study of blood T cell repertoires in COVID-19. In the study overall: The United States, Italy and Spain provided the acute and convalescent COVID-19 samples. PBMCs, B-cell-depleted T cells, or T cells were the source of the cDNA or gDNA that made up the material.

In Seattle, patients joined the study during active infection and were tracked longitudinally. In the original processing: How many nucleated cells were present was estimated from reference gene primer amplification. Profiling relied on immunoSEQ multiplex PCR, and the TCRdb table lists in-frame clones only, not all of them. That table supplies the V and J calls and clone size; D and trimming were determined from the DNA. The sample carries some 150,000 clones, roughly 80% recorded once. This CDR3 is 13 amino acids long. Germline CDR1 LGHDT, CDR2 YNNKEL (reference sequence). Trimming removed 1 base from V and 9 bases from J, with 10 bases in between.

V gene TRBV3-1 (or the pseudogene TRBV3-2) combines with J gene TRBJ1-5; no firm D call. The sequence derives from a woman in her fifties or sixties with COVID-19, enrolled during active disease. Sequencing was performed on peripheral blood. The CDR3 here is CASSQGQSPPQHF. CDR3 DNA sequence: TGTGCCAGCAGCCAAGGCCAAAGCCCGCCCCAGCATTTT.